A selection of T cell receptor beta chains follows, all from one sample in a study of cytomegalovirus exposure and HLA in healthy donors. Clones were read by immunoSEQ multiplex PCR, and TCRdb kept only the in-frame ones, dropping some. The data hold fewer than 100,000 clones, with 60% to 80% observed a single time. The sequencing sample was made of PBMCs. The receptors come from a man in his forties in good health and CMV-seronegative. CDR3s include the opening cysteine and the closing phenylalanine or tryptophan. Fields, in order: D gene, clone size, V gene, J gene, CDR3 DNA, CDR3 protein. D genes are given only for firm matches. Size tells how often a clone was seen (once, few, many) or the class of an expanded clone, and some rows leave it out.

D gene: NA; clone size: NA; V gene: TRBV6-5; J gene: TRBJ2-5; CDR3 DNA: TGTGCCAGCAGGAGACTAGGGGGCAGGGAGACCCAGTACTTC; CDR3 protein: CASRRLGGRETQYF
D gene: TRBD1; clone size: NA; V gene: TRBV6-6; J gene: TRBJ1-5; CDR3 DNA: TGTGCCAGCAGTAGCGGACAGGCGGGCAATCAGCCCCAGCATTTT; CDR3 protein: CASSSGQAGNQPQHF
D gene: TRBD1; clone size: few; V gene: TRBV28; J gene: TRBJ1-2; CDR3 DNA: TGTGCCACCCAGACAGGGGACTACTCTGCTGGCTACACCTTC; CDR3 protein: CATQTGDYSAGYTF
D gene: NA; clone size: NA; V gene: TRBV18; J gene: TRBJ2-2; CDR3 DNA: TGTGCCAGCTCTAACAGGAGATTGAACACCGGGGAGCTGTTTTTT; CDR3 protein: CASSNRRLNTGELFF
D gene: NA; clone size: NA; V gene: TRBV28; J gene: TRBJ1-1; CDR3 DNA: TGTGCCAGCAGTCTAACGCGGGTAGGTACTGAAGCTTTCTTT; CDR3 protein: CASSLTRVGTEAFF
D gene: NA; clone size: NA; V gene: TRBV10-2; J gene: TRBJ2-7; CDR3 DNA: TGCGCCAGCAGTTTAGCGCGGGTCACCTACGAGCAGTACTTC; CDR3 protein: CASSLARVTYEQYF
D gene: NA; clone size: NA; V gene: TRBV7-9; J gene: TRBJ1-5; CDR3 DNA: TGTGCCAGCAGCCTCAGGGGAGTCGGGCAGCCCCAGCATTTT; CDR3 protein: CASSLRGVGQPQHF
D gene: NA; clone size: NA; V gene: TRBV5-4; J gene: TRBJ1-1; CDR3 DNA: TGTGCCAGCAGCTCGGGGGGAGAGCCACAAGCGGGGGCTTTCTTT; CDR3 protein: CASSSGGEPQAGAFF
D gene: NA; clone size: NA; V gene: TRBV29-1; J gene: TRBJ1-4; CDR3 DNA: TGCAGCGTTGAGGGTCAGCCTCCTGGGGAGGCTGAAAAACTGTTTTTT; CDR3 protein: CSVEGQPPGEAEKLFF
D gene: TRBD1; clone size: NA; V gene: TRBV11-2; J gene: TRBJ1-2; CDR3 DNA: TGTGCCAGCAGCCCCCGACAGGGGATTAGCGGTGGCTACACCTTC; CDR3 protein: CASSPRQGISGGYTF
D gene: TRBD2; clone size: once; V gene: TRBV6-1; J gene: TRBJ2-7; CDR3 DNA: TGTGCCAGCAGTGACGGCGGGAGGGCCTACGAGCAGTACTTC; CDR3 protein: CASSDGGRAYEQYF
D gene: TRBD1; clone size: few; V gene: TRBV19; J gene: TRBJ2-7; CDR3 DNA: TGTGCCAGTAGCGGCAGACAGGGATTGGAGCAGTACTTC; CDR3 protein: CASSGRQGLEQYF
D gene: NA; clone size: NA; V gene: TRBV5-4; J gene: TRBJ1-2; CDR3 DNA: TGTGCCAGCAGCCCGGACAGATACTATGGCTACACCTTC; CDR3 protein: CASSPDRYYGYTF
D gene: TRBD1; clone size: NA; V gene: TRBV27; J gene: TRBJ1-3; CDR3 DNA: TGTGCCAGCAGTCCAAACGCTCGACAGGGGACTGGAAACACCATATATTTT; CDR3 protein: CASSPNARQGTGNTIYF
D gene: NA; clone size: NA; V gene: TRBV27; J gene: TRBJ1-6; CDR3 DNA: TGTGCCAGCAGTGAGGTAGGGGTTAAGTATTCACCCCTCCACTTT; CDR3 protein: CASSEVGVKYSPLHF
D gene: TRBD1; clone size: few; V gene: TRBV28; J gene: TRBJ2-2; CDR3 DNA: TGTGCCAGCAATCCATTCGTCCAGGGGGCCGCCGGGGAGCTGTTTTTT; CDR3 protein: CASNPFVQGAAGELFF
D gene: NA; clone size: once; V gene: TRBV5-1; J gene: TRBJ2-1; CDR3 DNA: TGCGCCAGCAGCTCCCAGGTATCCTCCTACAATGAGCAGTTCTTC; CDR3 protein: CASSSQVSSYNEQFF
D gene: NA; clone size: NA; V gene: TRBV5-1; J gene: TRBJ2-1; CDR3 DNA: TGCGCCAGCAGCTTAACAGGTGCACGAAACAATGAGCAGTTCTTC; CDR3 protein: CASSLTGARNNEQFF
D gene: NA; clone size: NA; V gene: TRBV7-3; J gene: TRBJ2-3; CDR3 DNA: TGTGCCAGCAGCCCAGGGCGGGGTAGAACCACAGATACGCAGTATTTT; CDR3 protein: CASSPGRGRTTDTQYF
D gene: NA; clone size: NA; V gene: TRBV6-5; J gene: TRBJ1-5; CDR3 DNA: TGTGCCAGCAGTTACAGGGGAGGCCAGCCCCAGCATTTT; CDR3 protein: CASSYRGGQPQHF